This record covers a single T cell receptor beta chain. V was pared by 4 bases and J by 7 bases, with 7 bases of the junction left unmatched. Germline V gene data show CDR1 as SGDLS and CDR2 as YYNGEE. The CDR3 is 14 residues long. In the source study's methods: Cell counts per sample came from amplifying reference gene primers. TCRdb's copy holds only in-frame clones and misses some; the assay was immunoSEQ multiplex PCR. V and J calls and clone size are those listed in that table; D and trimming were worked out from the DNA. The sample carries 90,000 to 120,000 clones, about nine tenths recorded once. The record originates from a study of blood T cell repertoires in COVID-19. As for the study in general: PBMCs, B-cell-depleted T cells, or T cells provided the cDNA or gDNA that made up the material.

The material sequenced was peripheral blood. The V and J genes are TRBV9 and TRBJ2-2; 7 bases line up with TRBD1. The receptor's source is a woman younger than 45 with acute or convalescent COVID-19. The CDR3 nucleotides read TGTGCCAGCAGCTACCAGTCAGGGGGCGGGGAGCTGTTTTTT. Its translation: CASSYQSGGGELFF.